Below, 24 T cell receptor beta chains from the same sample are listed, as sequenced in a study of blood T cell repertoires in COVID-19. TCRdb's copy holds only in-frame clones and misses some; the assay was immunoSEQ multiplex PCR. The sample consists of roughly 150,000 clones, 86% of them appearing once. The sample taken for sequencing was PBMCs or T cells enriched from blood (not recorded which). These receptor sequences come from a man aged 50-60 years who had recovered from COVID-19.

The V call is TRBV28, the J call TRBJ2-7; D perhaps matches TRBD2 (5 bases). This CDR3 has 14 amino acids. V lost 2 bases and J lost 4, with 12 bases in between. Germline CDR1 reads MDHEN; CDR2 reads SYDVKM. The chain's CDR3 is CASSLIAKNYEQYF. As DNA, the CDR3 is TGTGCCAGCAGTTTAATAGCGAAAAATTACGAGCAGTACTTC.

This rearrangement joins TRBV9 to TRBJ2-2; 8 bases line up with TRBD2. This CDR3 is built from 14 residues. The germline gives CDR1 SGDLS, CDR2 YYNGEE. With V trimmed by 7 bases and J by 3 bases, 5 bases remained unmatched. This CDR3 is CASSRGDHTGELFF. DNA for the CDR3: TGTGCCAGCTCGCGGGGGGACCACACCGGGGAGCTGTTTTTT. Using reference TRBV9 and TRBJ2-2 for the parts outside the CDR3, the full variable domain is DSGVTQTPKHLITATGQRVTLRCSPRSGDLSVYWYQQSLDQGLQFLIQYYNGEERAKGNILERFSAQQFPDLHSELNLSSLELGDSALYFCASSRGDHTGELFFGEGSRLTVL.

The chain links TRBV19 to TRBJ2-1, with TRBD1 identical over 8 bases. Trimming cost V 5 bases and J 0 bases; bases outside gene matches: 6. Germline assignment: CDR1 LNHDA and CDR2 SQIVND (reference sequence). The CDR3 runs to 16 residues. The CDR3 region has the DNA TGTGCCAGTAGTCGCCAGGGGGCCCGCTCCTACAATGAGCAGTTCTTC. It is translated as CASSRQGARSYNEQFF.

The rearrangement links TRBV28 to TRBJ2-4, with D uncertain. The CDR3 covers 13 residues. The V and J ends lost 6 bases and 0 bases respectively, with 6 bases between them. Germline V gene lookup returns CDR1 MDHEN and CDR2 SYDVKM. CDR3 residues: CASSLIAKNIQYF. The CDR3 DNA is TGTGCCAGCAGCCTTATAGCCAAAAACATTCAGTACTTC.

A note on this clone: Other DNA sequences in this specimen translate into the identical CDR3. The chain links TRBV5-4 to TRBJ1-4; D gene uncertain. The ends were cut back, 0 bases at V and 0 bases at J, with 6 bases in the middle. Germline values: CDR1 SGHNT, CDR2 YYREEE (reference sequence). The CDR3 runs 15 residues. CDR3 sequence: CASSLGGATNEKLFF. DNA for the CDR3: TGTGCCAGCAGCTTGGGCGGGGCAACTAATGAAAAACTGTTTTTT.

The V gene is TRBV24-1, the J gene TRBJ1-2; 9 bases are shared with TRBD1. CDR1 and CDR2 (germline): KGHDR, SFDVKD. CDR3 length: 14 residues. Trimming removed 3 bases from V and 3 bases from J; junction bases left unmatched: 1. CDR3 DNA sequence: TGTGCCACCAGTGATGGGACAGGGTACTATGGCTACACCTTC. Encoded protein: CATSDGTGYYGYTF.

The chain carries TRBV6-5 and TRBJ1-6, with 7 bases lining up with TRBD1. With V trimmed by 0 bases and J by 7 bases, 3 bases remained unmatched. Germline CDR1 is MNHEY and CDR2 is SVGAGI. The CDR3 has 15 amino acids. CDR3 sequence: CASSYSFRGNSPLHF. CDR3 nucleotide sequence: TGTGCCAGCAGTTACTCTTTCAGGGGGAATTCACCCCTCCACTTT.

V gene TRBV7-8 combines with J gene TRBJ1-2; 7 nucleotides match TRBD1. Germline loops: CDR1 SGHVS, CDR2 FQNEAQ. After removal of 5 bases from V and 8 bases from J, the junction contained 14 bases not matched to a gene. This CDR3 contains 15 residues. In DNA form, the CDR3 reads TGTGCCAGCAGCCCCGGCGGAGGGGGCATAGGGGGCTACACCTTC. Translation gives CASSPGGGGIGGYTF.

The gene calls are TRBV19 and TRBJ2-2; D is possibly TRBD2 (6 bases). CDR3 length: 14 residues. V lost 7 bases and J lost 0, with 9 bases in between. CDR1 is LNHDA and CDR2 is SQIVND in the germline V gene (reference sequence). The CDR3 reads CASNGLPNTGELFF. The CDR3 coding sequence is TGTGCCAGTAATGGACTACCGAACACCGGGGAGCTGTTTTTT.

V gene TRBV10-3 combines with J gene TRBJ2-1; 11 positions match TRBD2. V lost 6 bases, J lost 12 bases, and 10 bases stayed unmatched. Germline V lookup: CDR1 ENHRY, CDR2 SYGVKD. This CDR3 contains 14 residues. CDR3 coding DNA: TGTGCCATCAGCTTAGCGGGAGGGATTTCAGGGCAGTTCTTC. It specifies CAISLAGGISGQFF.

CDR3 sequence (DNA): TGTGCCTGGAGTGTAGTAATCGGAGACAATCAGCCCCAGCATTTT. Protein product: CAWSVVIGDNQPQHF. The chain recombines TRBV30 with TRBJ1-5, with D unclear. The CDR3 covers 15 residues. Trimming took off 0 bases at V and 3 bases at J, with 12 bases between the two ends. Germline values: CDR1 GTSNPN, CDR2 SVGIG (reference sequence).

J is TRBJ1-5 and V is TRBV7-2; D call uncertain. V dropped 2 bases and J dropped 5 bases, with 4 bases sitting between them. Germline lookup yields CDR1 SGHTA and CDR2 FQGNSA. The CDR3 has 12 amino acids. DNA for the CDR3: TGTGCCAGCAGCTTAACGGATCAGCCCCAGCATTTT. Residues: CASSLTDQPQHF. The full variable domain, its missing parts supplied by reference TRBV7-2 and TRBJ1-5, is GAGVSQSPSNKVTEKGKDVELRCDPISGHTALYWYRQSLGQGLEFLIYFQGNSAPDKSGLPSDRFSAERTGGSVSTLTIQRTQQEDSAVYLCASSLTDQPQHFGDGTRLSIL.

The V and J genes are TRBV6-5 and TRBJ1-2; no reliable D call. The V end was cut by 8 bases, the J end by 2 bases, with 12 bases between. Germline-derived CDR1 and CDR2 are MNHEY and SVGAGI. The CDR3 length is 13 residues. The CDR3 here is CASHRGGNYGYTF. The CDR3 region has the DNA TGTGCCAGCCATCGGGGTGGGAACTATGGCTACACCTTC.

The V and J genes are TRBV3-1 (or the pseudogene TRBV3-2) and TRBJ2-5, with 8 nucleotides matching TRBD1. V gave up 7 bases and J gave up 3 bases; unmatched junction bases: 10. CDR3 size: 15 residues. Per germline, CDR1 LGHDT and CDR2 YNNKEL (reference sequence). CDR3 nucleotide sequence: TGTGCCAGCAATGTTCGCGGGACAGGCAAAGAGACCCAGTACTTC. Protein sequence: CASNVRGTGKETQYF.

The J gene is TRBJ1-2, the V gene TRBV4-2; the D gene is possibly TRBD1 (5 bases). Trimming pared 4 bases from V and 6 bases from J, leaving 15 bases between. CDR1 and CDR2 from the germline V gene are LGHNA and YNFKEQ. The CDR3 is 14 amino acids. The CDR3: CASSREVGQDGYTF. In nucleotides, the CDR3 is TGTGCCAGCAGCCGTGAGGTCGGACAAGATGGCTACACCTTC.

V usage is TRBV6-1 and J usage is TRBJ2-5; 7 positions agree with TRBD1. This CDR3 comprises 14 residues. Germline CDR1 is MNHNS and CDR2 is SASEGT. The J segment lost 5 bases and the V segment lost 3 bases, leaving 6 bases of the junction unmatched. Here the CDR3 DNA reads TGTGCCAGCAGTGAGGACAGGCCTATGGAGACCCAGTACTTC. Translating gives CASSEDRPMETQYF.

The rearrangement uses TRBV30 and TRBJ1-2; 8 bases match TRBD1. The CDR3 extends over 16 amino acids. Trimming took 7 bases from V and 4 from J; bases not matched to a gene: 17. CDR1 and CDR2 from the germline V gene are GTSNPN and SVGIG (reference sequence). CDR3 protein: CASAGQGHQIVYGYTF. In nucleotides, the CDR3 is TGTGCCTCGGCTGGACAGGGCCACCAAATCGTCTATGGCTACACCTTC.

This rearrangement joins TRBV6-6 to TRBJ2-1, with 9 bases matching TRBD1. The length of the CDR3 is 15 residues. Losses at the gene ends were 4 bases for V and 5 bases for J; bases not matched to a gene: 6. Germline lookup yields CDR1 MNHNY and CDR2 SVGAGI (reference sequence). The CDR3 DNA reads TGTGCCAGCAGTTCCCCGGGACAGGGTAACAATGAGCAGTTCTTC. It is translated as CASSSPGQGNNEQFF.

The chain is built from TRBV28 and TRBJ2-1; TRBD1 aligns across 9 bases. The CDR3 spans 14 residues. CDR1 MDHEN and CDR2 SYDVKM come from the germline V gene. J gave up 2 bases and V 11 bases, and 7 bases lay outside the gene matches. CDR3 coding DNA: TGTGCCGGAGGAGGGGACAGGGCCTACAATGAGCAGTTCTTC. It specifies CAGGGDRAYNEQFF.

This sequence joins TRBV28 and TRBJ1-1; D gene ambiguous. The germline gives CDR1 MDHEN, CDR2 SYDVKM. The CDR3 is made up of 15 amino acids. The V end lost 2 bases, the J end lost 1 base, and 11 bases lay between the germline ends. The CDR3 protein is CASSLKRRANTEAFF. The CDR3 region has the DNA TGTGCCAGCAGTTTAAAGAGGAGGGCGAACACTGAAGCTTTCTTT.

The CDR3 is CASAGGLAGPSYNEQFF. In DNA form, the CDR3 reads TGTGCCAGCGCCGGAGGACTAGCGGGTCCCTCCTACAATGAGCAGTTCTTC. The chain employs TRBV3-1 (or the pseudogene TRBV3-2) and TRBJ2-1; TRBD2 matches 11 bases. The trim removed 8 bases at V and 0 bases at J, leaving 9 bases unmatched. The CDR3 is made up of 17 amino acids. Germline V gene data show CDR1 as LGHDT and CDR2 as YNNKEL (reference sequence).

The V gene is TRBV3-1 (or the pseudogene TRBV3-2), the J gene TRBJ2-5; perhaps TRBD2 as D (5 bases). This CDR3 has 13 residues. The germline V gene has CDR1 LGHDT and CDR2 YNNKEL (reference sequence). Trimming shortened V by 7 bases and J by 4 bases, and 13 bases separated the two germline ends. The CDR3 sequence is CASTPVGIETQYF. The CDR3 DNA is TGTGCCAGCACCCCGGTCGGGATAGAGACCCAGTACTTC.

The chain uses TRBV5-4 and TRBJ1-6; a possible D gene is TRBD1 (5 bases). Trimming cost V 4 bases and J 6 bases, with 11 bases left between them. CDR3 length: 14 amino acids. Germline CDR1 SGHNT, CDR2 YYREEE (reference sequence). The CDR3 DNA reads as TGTGCCAGCAGCGAGGACATGTTTAATTCACCCCTCCACTTT. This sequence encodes CASSEDMFNSPLHF.

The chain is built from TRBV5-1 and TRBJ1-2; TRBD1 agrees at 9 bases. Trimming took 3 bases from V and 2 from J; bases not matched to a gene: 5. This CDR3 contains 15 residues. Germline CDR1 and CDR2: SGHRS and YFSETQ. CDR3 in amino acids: CASSSGQGRNYGYTF. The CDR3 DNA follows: TGCGCCAGCAGCTCTGGACAGGGGAGGAACTATGGCTACACCTTC.